These T cell receptor beta chains were read from a single sample in a study of blood T cell repertoires in COVID-19. TCRdb's table, derived via immunoSEQ multiplex PCR, lists solely in-frame clones and lacks some. In the table there are fewer than 200,000 clones, 85% to 90% of which are singletons. Input material: peripheral blood. The source is a man aged 35 to 55 with active or convalescent COVID-19. The CDR3 runs from the conserved cysteine through the conserved F or W. Each record gives: D gene, J gene, V gene, clone size, CDR3 protein, CDR3 DNA. The D gene is left open where the match is weak. Size values are once, few and many counts, or a class for expanded clones, and some rows have none.

>NA|TRBJ1-1|TRBV18|NA
CASSRDLLGANEAFF
TGTGCCAGCTCACGCGACCTGCTGGGGGCTAATGAAGCTTTCTTT
>TRBD2|TRBJ2-3|TRBV24-1|once
CATSLGLAPDTQYF
TGTGCCACCAGTCTCGGACTAGCTCCCGATACGCAGTATTTT
>TRBD1|TRBJ1-5|TRBV6-5|NA
CASRMTGGTHQPQHF
TGTGCCAGCAGGATGACAGGGGGGACGCATCAGCCCCAGCATTTT
>TRBD1|TRBJ1-1|TRBV7-9|NA
CASSAPGTGDPEAFF
TGTGCCAGCAGCGCCCCCGGGACAGGGGACCCTGAAGCTTTCTTT
>NA|TRBJ1-6|TRBV5-5|few
CASSHLTEYNSPLHF
TGTGCCAGCAGCCACCTGACGGAGTATAATTCACCCCTCCACTTT
>NA|TRBJ1-4|TRBV12-5|NA
CASGFGGEGERDYEKLFF
TGTGCTAGTGGTTTTGGGGGAGAGGGGGAAAGAGATTATGAAAAACTGTTTTTT
>NA|TRBJ1-3|TRBV18|NA
CASSDSSGNTIYF
TGTGCCAGCTCAGACAGCTCTGGAAACACCATATATTTT
>TRBD1|TRBJ1-4|TRBV4-2|NA
CASSQDRTGVNSEKLFF
TGTGCCAGCAGCCAAGATCGGACAGGGGTTAATAGTGAAAAACTGTTTTTT
>NA|TRBJ1-5|TRBV28|NA
CASSFRGGQPQHF
TGTGCCAGCAGTTTTCGCGGGGGCCAGCCCCAGCATTTT
>TRBD2|TRBJ2-1|TRBV9|NA
CASSSTSGDYNEQFF
TGTGCCAGCAGCTCCACTAGCGGGGACTACAATGAGCAGTTCTTC
>TRBD2|TRBJ2-3|TRBV13|few
CASSTNTLAGVGTDTQYF
TGTGCCAGCAGCACAAATACACTAGCGGGGGTAGGCACAGATACGCAGTATTTT
>NA|TRBJ1-5|TRBV30|NA
CAWSIQGNQPQHF
TGTGCCTGGAGTATCCAGGGCAATCAGCCCCAGCATTTT
>NA|TRBJ1-6|TRBV29-1|NA
CSVGGQGNSPLHF
TGCAGCGTTGGCGGACAAGGGAATTCACCCCTCCACTTT
>TRBD2|TRBJ2-1|TRBV7-3|few
CASSLTGGMNEQFF
TGTGCCAGCAGCTTAACCGGGGGGATGAATGAGCAGTTCTTC
>TRBD2|TRBJ2-2|TRBV6-4|NA
CASSDKTSGPGELFF
TGTGCCAGCAGTGACAAAACTAGCGGCCCCGGGGAGCTGTTTTTT
>NA|TRBJ2-7|TRBV6-5|NA
CASSNDQGYEQYF
TGTGCCAGCAGTAATGATCAGGGGTACGAGCAGTACTTC
>NA|TRBJ2-2|TRBV5-1|NA
CASNLASGDTGELFF
TGCGCCAGCAATCTCGCGAGCGGTGACACCGGGGAGCTGTTTTTT
>NA|TRBJ1-6|TRBV24-1|NA
CATSGSYNSPLHF
TGTGCCACCTCGGGTTCCTATAATTCACCCCTCCACTTT
>NA|TRBJ1-1|TRBV28|NA
CASLELTGNTEAFF
TGTGCCAGCCTAGAACTGACGGGAAACACTGAAGCTTTCTTT
>TRBD1|TRBJ1-4|TRBV18|once
CASSDPGTGHEKLFF
TGTGCCAGCTCAGACCCGGGGACAGGCCATGAAAAACTGTTTTTT
>NA|TRBJ2-3|TRBV12-3/TRBV12-4|NA
CASSRGATDTQYF
TGTGCCAGCAGTCGGGGGGCGACAGATACGCAGTATTTT
>NA|TRBJ1-2|TRBV27|NA
CASSYGKNYNYGYTF
TGTGCCAGCAGTTACGGGAAAAACTATAACTATGGCTACACCTTC
>TRBD1|TRBJ1-1|TRBV6-4|NA
CASSAGTGSQGAFF
TGTGCCAGCAGCGCCGGGACAGGGTCCCAGGGAGCTTTCTTT
>TRBD1|TRBJ1-5|TRBV7-2|few
CASSGGTGDNQPQHF
TGTGCCAGCAGCGGGGGGACAGGGGACAATCAGCCCCAGCATTTT
>TRBD1|TRBJ2-1|TRBV15|NA
CATMRTGYNEQFF
TGTGCCACCATGCGGACAGGTTACAATGAGCAGTTCTTC
>NA|TRBJ2-3|TRBV5-8|NA
CASDSQQEFTDTQYF
TGTGCCAGCGACTCCCAACAGGAGTTCACAGATACGCAGTATTTT
>NA|TRBJ2-5|TRBV6-2/TRBV6-3|NA
CASSYSTRGAETQYF
TGTGCCAGCAGTTACTCGACCAGGGGCGCAGAGACCCAGTACTTC
>NA|TRBJ2-3|TRBV30|NA
CAWSSVGAGTTDTQYF
TGTGCCTGGAGTAGTGTGGGCGCGGGAACCACAGATACGCAGTATTTT
>TRBD2|TRBJ2-5|TRBV7-9|NA
CASSAGLAGEKETQYF
TGTGCCAGCAGCGCCGGACTAGCGGGGGAGAAAGAGACCCAGTACTTC
>TRBD1|TRBJ1-1|TRBV6-6|NA
CASSDRGSSTEAFF
TGTGCCAGCAGCGACAGGGGGTCGAGCACTGAAGCTTTCTTT
>NA|TRBJ1-2|TRBV29-1|NA
CSVEGTAVGGYTF
TGCAGCGTTGAAGGGACAGCCGTAGGGGGCTACACCTTC
>TRBD1|TRBJ2-2|TRBV4-3|NA
CASSREDRAEFFSGELFF
TGCGCCAGCAGCCGAGAAGACAGGGCCGAATTCTTTTCCGGGGAGCTGTTTTTT
>TRBD2|TRBJ2-3|TRBV19|NA
CASRKLAQTSTDTQYF
TGTGCCAGTAGGAAACTAGCGCAAACTAGCACAGATACGCAGTATTTT
>NA|TRBJ1-1|TRBV5-4|few
CASSGQGDTEAFF
TGTGCCAGCAGTGGTCAAGGAGACACTGAAGCTTTCTTT
>NA|TRBJ1-1|TRBV10-2|NA
CASRKGRAEAFF
TGCGCCAGCAGGAAGGGGAGGGCTGAAGCTTTCTTT
>NA|TRBJ1-2|TRBV2|few
CASSRDTSYGYTF
TGTGCCAGCAGCCGGGACACAAGCTATGGCTACACCTTC
>TRBD1|TRBJ2-1|TRBV29-1|NA
CSVERQGAEQFF
TGCAGCGTTGAACGACAGGGGGCTGAGCAGTTCTTC
>NA|TRBJ1-1|TRBV7-9|NA
CASSLVLGQKHVEAFF
TGTGCCAGCAGCTTAGTATTGGGGCAGAAACATGTGGAAGCTTTCTTT
>TRBD1|TRBJ2-7|TRBV15|NA
CATRNGVGDRDYEQYF
TGTGCCACCAGGAACGGAGTGGGGGACAGGGACTACGAGCAGTACTTC
>TRBD2|TRBJ2-2|TRBV19|NA
CASSLLAGATGELFF
TGTGCCAGTAGCCTACTAGCGGGGGCGACCGGGGAGCTGTTTTTT
>TRBD1|TRBJ1-2|TRBV6-6|NA
CASSAGQGVYGYTF
TGTGCCAGCAGCGCGGGACAGGGGGTCTATGGCTACACCTTC
>NA|TRBJ2-1|TRBV12-3/TRBV12-4|once
CASSFSYEQFF
TGTGCCAGCAGTTTCTCGTATGAGCAGTTCTTC
>TRBD1|TRBJ2-7|TRBV30|NA
CAWRGQASSYEQYF
TGTGCCTGGAGGGGACAGGCGAGCTCCTACGAGCAGTACTTC
>NA|TRBJ2-1|TRBV13|few
CASSRGTAYNEQFF
TGTGCCAGCAGCAGGGGGACCGCATACAATGAGCAGTTCTTC
>NA|TRBJ2-1|TRBV9|NA
CASSVAEGGPYEQFF
TGTGCCAGCAGCGTAGCTGAGGGGGGGCCGTATGAGCAGTTCTTC
>TRBD1|TRBJ1-5|TRBV28|NA
CASRTGSYSNQPQHF
TGTGCCAGCAGGACAGGGTCCTATAGCAATCAGCCCCAGCATTTT
>NA|TRBJ2-7|TRBV5-6|NA
CASSSSTHPSYEQYF
TGTGCCAGCAGCTCCAGTACACATCCTTCCTACGAGCAGTACTTC
>TRBD2|TRBJ2-5|TRBV27|once
CASSLTGGETQYF
TGTGCCAGCAGTTTGACGGGGGGGGAGACCCAGTACTTC
>NA|TRBJ1-3|TRBV5-1|once
CASSLRAGSGNTIYF
TGCGCCAGCAGCTTGCGGGCAGGGTCTGGAAACACCATATATTTT
>NA|TRBJ2-7|TRBV28|many
CASSLDPEQGAHEQYF
TGTGCCAGCAGTTTAGACCCGGAACAGGGTGCCCACGAGCAGTACTTC
>NA|TRBJ1-1|TRBV4-2|NA
CASSQDRGGGSTEAFF
TGTGCCAGCAGCCAAGATCGCGGGGGAGGGAGCACTGAAGCTTTCTTT
>TRBD1|TRBJ1-2|TRBV24-1|few
CATSQEGAKGYTF
TGTGCCACCAGTCAGGAGGGGGCGAAGGGCTACACCTTC
>NA|TRBJ1-1|TRBV24-1|NA
CATSDFGQTEAFF
TGTGCCACCAGTGATTTTGGGCAAACTGAAGCTTTCTTT
>TRBD1|TRBJ1-6|TRBV11-3|NA
CASSLPLDRGSSNPPLHF
TGTGCCAGCAGCTTACCCCTCGACAGGGGATCCTCGAATCCACCCCTCCACTTT
>NA|TRBJ2-1|TRBV19|NA
CASSIATGPNEQFF
TGTGCCAGTAGTATCGCGACAGGTCCGAATGAGCAGTTCTTC